This TCR beta chain was observed in a study of blood T cell repertoires in COVID-19. Clones were sequenced by immunoSEQ multiplex PCR, and TCRdb holds only the in-frame ones, with some missing. This table has about 160,000 clones, 80% to 90% appearing once. Germline loops: CDR1 MNHEY, CDR2 SVGAGI. V was clipped by 8 bases and J by 6 bases; unmatched bases: 7. This CDR3 is built from 13 residues. This sequence originates from a woman at least 80 years old with acute or convalescent COVID-19. The sample comprised peripheral blood. This chain links TRBV6-5 with TRBJ2-3; TRBD2 matches 8 bases. CDR3 sequence: CASQREWADTQYF. DNA of the CDR3: TGTGCCAGCCAGCGGGAGTGGGCGGATACGCAGTATTTT.